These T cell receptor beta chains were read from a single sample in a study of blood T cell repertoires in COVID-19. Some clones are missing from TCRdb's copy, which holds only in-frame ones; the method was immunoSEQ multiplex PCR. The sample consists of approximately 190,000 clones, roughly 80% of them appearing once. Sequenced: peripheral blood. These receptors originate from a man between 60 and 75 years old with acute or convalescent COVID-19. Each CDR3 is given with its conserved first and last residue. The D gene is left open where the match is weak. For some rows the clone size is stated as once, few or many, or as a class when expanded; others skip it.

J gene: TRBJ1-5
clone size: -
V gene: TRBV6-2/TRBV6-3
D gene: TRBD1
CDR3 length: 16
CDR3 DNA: TGTGCCAGCAGTGGTGGAGGGGGCTTTGGAATTCAGCCCCAGCATTTT
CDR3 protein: CASSGGGGFGIQPQHF

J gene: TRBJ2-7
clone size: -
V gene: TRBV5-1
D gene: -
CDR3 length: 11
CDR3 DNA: TGCGCCAGCAGGGACAGTTACGAGCAGTACTTC
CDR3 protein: CASRDSYEQYF

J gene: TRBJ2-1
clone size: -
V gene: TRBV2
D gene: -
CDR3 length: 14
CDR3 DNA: TGTGCCACCGCGAAGGGGGGGAATGTCTATGAGCAGTTCTTC
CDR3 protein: CATAKGGNVYEQFF

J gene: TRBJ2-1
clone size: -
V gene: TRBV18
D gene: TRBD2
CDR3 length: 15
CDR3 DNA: TGTGCCAGCTCACCACCAGCGGGGGGCCCCAATGAGCAGTTCTTC
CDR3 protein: CASSPPAGGPNEQFF

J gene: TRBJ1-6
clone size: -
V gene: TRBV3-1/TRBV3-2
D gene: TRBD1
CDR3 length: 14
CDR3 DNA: TGTGCCAGCAGCCTTAACGACAGGGAAGCACCCCTCCACTTT
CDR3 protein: CASSLNDREAPLHF

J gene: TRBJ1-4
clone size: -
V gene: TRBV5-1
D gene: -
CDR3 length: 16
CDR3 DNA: TGCGCCAGCAGCTTGGATTACGGGGTAACTAATGAAAAACTGTTTTTT
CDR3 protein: CASSLDYGVTNEKLFF

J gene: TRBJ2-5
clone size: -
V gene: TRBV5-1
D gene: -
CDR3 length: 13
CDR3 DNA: TGCGCCAGCAGCTCTCAAGACTGGGAGACCCAGTACTTC
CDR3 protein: CASSSQDWETQYF

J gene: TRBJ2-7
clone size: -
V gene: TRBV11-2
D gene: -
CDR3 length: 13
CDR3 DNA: TGTGCCAGCAGCTTGTCGGGAGCGCGCGAGCAGTACTTC
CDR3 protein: CASSLSGAREQYF

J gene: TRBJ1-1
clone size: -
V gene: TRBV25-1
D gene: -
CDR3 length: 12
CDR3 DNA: TGTGCCAGCGGTCAGGGTTACACTGAAGCTTTCTTT
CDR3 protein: CASGQGYTEAFF

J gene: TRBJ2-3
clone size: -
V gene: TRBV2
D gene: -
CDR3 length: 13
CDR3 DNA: TGTGCCAGCAGTGAGACGGTAGCCGATACGCAGTATTTT
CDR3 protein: CASSETVADTQYF

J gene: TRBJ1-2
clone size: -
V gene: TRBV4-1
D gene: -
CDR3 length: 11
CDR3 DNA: TGCGCCAGCAGCCAAGGGGCGGGCTACACCTTC
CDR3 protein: CASSQGAGYTF

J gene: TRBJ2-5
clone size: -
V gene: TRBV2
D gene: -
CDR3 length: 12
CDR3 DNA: TGTGCCAGCCGAACTAGCCTGGAGACCCAGTACTTC
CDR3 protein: CASRTSLETQYF

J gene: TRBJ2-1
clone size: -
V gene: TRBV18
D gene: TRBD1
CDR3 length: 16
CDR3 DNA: TGTGCCAGCTCACCCCAGCCGGGACAGGCCTTCAATGAGCAGTTCTTC
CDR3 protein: CASSPQPGQAFNEQFF

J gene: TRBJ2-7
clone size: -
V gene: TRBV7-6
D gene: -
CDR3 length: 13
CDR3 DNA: TGTGCCAGCAGCTTAGCGCACAGCTACGAGCAGTACTTC
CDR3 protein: CASSLAHSYEQYF

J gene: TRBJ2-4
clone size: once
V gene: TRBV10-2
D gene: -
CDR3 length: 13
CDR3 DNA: TGCGCCAGCCGTCCAGGGACCAAAAACATTCAGTACTTC
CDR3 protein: CASRPGTKNIQYF

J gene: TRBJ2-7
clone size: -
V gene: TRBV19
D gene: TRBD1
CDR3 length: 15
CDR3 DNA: TGTGCCAGTAGTATGAGGCCGGGACAGTCCTACGAGCAGTACTTC
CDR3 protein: CASSMRPGQSYEQYF

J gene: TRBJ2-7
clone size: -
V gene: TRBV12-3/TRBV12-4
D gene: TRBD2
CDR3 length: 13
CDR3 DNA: TGTGCCAGAAGTGAAGCGGGGGTCTACGAGCAGTACTTC
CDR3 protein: CARSEAGVYEQYF

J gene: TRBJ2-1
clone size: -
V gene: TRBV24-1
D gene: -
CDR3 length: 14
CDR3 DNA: TGTGCCACCAGTGATTTCGGGGGAAGAGATGAGCAGTTCTTC
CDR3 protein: CATSDFGGRDEQFF

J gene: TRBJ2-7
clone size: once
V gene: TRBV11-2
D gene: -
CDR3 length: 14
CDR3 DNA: TGTGCCAGCAGCCCGTTTGGACAGTCCTACGAGCAGTACTTC
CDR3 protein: CASSPFGQSYEQYF

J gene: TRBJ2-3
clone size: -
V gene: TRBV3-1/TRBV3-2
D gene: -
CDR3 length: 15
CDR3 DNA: TGTGCCAGCAGCCCCGGACCCCTCGGGGGAGATACGCAGTATTTT
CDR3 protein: CASSPGPLGGDTQYF

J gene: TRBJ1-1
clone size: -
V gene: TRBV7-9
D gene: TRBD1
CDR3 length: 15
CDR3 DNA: TGTGCCAGCAGCGGCACAGGGGGCGGGGAGGCTGAAGCTTTCTTT
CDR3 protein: CASSGTGGGEAEAFF

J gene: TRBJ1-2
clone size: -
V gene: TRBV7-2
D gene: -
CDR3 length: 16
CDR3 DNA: TGTGCCAGCAGCTTAGGCTGGACACTGACTAACTATGGCTACACCTTC
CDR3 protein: CASSLGWTLTNYGYTF

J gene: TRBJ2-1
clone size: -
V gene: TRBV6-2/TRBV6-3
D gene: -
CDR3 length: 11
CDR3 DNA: TGTGCCAGCAGTTATCGGAATGAGCAGTTCTTC
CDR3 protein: CASSYRNEQFF

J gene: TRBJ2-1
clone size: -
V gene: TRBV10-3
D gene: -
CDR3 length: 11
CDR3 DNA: TGTGCCATCAGTCGGGACTCCGGTCTGTTCTTC
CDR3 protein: CAISRDSGLFF

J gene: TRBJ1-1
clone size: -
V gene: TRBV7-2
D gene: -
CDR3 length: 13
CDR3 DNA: TGTGCCAGCACAAACGTAGGGGGAACTGAAGCTTTCTTT
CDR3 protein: CASTNVGGTEAFF

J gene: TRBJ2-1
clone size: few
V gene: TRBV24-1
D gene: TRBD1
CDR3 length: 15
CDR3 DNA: TGTGCCACCAGTGATCCCGGGACAGACAACAATGAGCAGTTCTTC
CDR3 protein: CATSDPGTDNNEQFF

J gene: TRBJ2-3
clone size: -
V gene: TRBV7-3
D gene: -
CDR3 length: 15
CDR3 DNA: TGTGCCAGCAGCCCCCGGAGTAGCGGCTCCGATACGCAGTATTTT
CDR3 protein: CASSPRSSGSDTQYF

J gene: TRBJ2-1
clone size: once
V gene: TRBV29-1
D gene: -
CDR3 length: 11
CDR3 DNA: TGCAGCGTCGGTAACGGGAATGAGCAGTTCTTC
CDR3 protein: CSVGNGNEQFF

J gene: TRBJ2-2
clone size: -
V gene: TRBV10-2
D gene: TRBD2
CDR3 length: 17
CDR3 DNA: TGCGCCAGCAGTGGGTTAGCGGGGGCCCTCTCCAGTGGGGAGCTGTTTTTT
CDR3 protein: CASSGLAGALSSGELFF

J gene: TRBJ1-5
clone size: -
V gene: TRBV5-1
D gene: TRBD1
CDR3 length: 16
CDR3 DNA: TGCGCCAGCAGCTTGGACGGGACAGGGGGATATCAGCCCCAGCATTTT
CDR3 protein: CASSLDGTGGYQPQHF

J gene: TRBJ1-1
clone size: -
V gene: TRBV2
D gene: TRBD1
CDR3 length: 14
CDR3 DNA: TGTGCCAGCAGGGGAGACAGGGGTAACACTGAAGCTTTCTTT
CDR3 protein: CASRGDRGNTEAFF

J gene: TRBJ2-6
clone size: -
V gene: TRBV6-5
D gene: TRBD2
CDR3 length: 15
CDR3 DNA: TGTGCCAGCGCAGCGGGGAGCTCTGGGGCCAACGTCCTGACTTTC
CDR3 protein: CASAAGSSGANVLTF

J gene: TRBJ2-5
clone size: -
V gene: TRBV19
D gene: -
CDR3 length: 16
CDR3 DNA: TGTGCCAGTAGCCAGCAAAGGGGGGGCCGTCAAGAGACCCAGTACTTC
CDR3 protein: CASSQQRGGRQETQYF

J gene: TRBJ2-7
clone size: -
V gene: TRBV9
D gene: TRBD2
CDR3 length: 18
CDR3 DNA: TGTGCCAGCAGGAACCCGCGTAGTCTCCTAGCGGGTGACTACGAGCAGTACTTC
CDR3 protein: CASRNPRSLLAGDYEQYF

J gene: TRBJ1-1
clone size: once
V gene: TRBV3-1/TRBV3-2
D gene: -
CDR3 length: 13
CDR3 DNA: TGTGCCCCCTTGGACAGTAGGGTCGGGGTGGCTTTCTTT
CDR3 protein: CAPLDSRVGVAFF

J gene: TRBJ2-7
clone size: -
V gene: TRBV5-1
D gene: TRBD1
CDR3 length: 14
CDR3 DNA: TGCGCCAGCAGCTTGGGACAGGGCGGTTACGAGCAGTACTTC
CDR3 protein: CASSLGQGGYEQYF

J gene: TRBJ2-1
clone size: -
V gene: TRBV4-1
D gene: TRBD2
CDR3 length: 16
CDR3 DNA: TGCGCCAGCAGCCAAGAGAGGACTAGCGCCGACAATGAGCAGTTCTTC
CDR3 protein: CASSQERTSADNEQFF

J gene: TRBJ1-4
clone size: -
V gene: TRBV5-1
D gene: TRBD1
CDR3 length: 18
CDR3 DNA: TGCGCCAGCAGCTCCATGGGACAGCTCAGGATTCAGGATGAAAAACTGTTTTTT
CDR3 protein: CASSSMGQLRIQDEKLFF

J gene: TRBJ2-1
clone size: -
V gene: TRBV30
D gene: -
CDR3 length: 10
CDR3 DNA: TGTGCCTGGGCGGGACTTTCTCAGTTCTTC
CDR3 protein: CAWAGLSQFF

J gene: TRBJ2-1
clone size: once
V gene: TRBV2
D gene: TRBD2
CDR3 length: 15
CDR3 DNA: TGTGCCAGCAAACTTACCGGGGGGACCTACAATGAGCAGTTCTTC
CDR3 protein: CASKLTGGTYNEQFF

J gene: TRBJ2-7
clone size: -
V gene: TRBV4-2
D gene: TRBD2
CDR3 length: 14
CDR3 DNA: TGTGCCAGCAGCCGTACTAGCGGGAGCTACGAGCAGTACTTC
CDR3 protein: CASSRTSGSYEQYF

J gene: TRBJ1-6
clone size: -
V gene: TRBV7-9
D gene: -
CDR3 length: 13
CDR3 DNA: TGTGCCAGCAGCTTCGGGTCGGATTCACCCCTCCACTTT
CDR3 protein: CASSFGSDSPLHF

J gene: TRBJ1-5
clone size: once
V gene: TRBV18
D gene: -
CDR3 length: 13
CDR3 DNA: TGTGCCAGCTCACCTTCGAGCAATCAGCCCCAGCATTTT
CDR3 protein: CASSPSSNQPQHF

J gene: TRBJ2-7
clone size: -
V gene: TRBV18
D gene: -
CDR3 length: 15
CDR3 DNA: TGTGCCAGCTCACCACCGGAGACAGCCTCCTACGAGCAGTACTTC
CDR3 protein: CASSPPETASYEQYF

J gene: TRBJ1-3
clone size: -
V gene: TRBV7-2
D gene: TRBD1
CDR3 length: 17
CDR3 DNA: TGTGCCAGCAGCCAGGGACAGTTACTTTATTCTGGAAACACCATATATTTT
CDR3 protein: CASSQGQLLYSGNTIYF

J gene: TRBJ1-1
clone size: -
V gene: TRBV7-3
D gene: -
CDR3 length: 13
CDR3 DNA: TGTGCCAGCAGCTCCCAGGGGAACACTGAAGCTTTCTTT
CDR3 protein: CASSSQGNTEAFF

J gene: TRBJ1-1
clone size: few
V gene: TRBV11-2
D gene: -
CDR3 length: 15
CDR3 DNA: TGTGCCAGCAGCTTTGGGGGGGGGATGAACACTGAAGCTTTCTTT
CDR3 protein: CASSFGGGMNTEAFF

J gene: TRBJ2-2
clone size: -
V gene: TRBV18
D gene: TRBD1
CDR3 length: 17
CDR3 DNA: TGTGCCAGCTCACTACGACAGGGTTACGGGAACACCGGGGAGCTGTTTTTT
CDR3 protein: CASSLRQGYGNTGELFF